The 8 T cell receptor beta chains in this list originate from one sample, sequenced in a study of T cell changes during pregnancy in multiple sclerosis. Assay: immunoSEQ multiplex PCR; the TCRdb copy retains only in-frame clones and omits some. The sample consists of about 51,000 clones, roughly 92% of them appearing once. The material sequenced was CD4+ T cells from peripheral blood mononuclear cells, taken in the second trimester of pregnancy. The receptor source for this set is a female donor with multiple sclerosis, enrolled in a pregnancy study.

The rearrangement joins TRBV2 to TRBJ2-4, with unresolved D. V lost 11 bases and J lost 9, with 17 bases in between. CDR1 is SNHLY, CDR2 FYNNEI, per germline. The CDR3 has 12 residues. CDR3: CALSSDRVIQYF. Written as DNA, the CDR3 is TGTGCCCTATCAAGTGATCGGGTCATTCAGTACTTC.

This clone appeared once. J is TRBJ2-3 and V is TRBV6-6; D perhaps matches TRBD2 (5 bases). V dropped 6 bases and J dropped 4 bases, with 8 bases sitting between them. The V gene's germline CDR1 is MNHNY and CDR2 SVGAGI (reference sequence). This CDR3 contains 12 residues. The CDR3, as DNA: TGTGCCAGCAGACCCGGGGCAGATACGCAGTATTTT. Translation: CASRPGADTQYF.

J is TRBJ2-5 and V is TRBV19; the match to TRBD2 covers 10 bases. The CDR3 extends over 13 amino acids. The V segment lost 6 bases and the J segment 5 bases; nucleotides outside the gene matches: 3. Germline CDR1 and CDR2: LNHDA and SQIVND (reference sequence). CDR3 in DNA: TGTGCCAGTAGAGCGGGGGGGCGGGAGACCCAGTACTTC. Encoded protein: CASRAGGRETQYF.

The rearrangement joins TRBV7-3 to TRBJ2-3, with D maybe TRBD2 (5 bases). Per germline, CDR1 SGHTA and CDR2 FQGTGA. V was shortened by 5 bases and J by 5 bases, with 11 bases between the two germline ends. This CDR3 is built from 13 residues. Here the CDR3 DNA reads TGTGCCAGCAGCCGGGAAACTTTAGATACGCAGTATTTT. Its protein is CASSRETLDTQYF. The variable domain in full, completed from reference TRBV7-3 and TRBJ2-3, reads GAGVSQTPSNKVTEKGKYVELRCDPISGHTALYWYRQSLGQGPEFLIYFQGTGAADDSGLPNDRFFAVRPEGSVSTLKIQRTERGDSAVYLCASSRETLDTQYFGPGTRLTVL.

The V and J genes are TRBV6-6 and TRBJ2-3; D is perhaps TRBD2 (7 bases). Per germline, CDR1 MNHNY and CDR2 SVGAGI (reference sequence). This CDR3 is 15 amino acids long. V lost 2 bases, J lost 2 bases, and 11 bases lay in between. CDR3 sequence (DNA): TGTGCCAGCAGTTACGGCGGGGGCCACACAGATACGCAGTATTTT. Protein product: CASSYGGGHTDTQYF.

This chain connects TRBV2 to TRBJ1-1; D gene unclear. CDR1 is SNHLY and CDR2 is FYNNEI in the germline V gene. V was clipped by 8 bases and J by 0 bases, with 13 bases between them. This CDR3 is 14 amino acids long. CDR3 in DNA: TGTGCCAGCCTGGCCGAAGTTTTGAACACTGAAGCTTTCTTT. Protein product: CASLAEVLNTEAFF.

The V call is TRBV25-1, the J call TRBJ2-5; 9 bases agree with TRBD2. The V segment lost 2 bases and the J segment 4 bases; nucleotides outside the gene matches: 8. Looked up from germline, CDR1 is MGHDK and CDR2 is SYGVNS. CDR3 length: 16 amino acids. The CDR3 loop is CASSEPRGLALETQYF. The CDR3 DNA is TGTGCCAGCAGTGAACCCAGGGGACTAGCCCTAGAGACCCAGTACTTC.

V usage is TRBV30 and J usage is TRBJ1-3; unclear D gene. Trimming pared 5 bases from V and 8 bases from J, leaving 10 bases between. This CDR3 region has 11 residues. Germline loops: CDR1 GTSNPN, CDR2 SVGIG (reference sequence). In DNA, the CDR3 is TGTGCCTGGGGTCTAGAAGACACCATATATTTT. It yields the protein CAWGLEDTIYF.